The 26 T cell receptor beta chains below all came from one sample that was sequenced in a study of blood T cell repertoires in COVID-19. Produced via immunoSEQ multiplex PCR; TCRdb's table is partial and in-frame only. This table has over 200,000 clones, over 75% appearing once. What was sequenced was peripheral blood. The receptors originated from a man between 35 and 55 years old with active or convalescent COVID-19.

The chain recombines TRBV10-1 with TRBJ2-3; maybe TRBD2 (6 bases). Trimming removed 0 bases from V and 6 bases from J, with 13 bases in between. CDR1 is WNHNN and CDR2 is SYGVQD in the germline V gene (reference sequence). The CDR3 is made up of 15 amino acids. CDR3 bases: TGCGCCAGCAGTGAGTCGAGAGGCGGAGGGGATACGCAGTATTTT. Encoded protein: CASSESRGGGDTQYF.

The chain carries TRBV28 and TRBJ1-6; D is perhaps TRBD1 (5 bases). Trimming left V 5 bases short and J 7 bases short, with 12 bases between. There are 14 residues in the CDR3. The germline CDR1 and CDR2 sequences are MDHEN and SYDVKM. CDR3: CASSPGTGNSPLHF. CDR3 in DNA: TGTGCCAGCAGTCCAGGGACTGGAAATTCACCCCTCCACTTT.

This clone was found once. The rearrangement uses TRBV19 and TRBJ2-2, with TRBD1 identical over 7 bases. The CDR3 covers 15 residues. The V segment lost 7 bases and the J segment 6 bases; nucleotides outside the gene matches: 11. The germline gives CDR1 LNHDA, CDR2 SQIVND (reference sequence). The CDR3 protein is CASTNDRAGAGELFF. The CDR3 bases are TGTGCCAGTACTAATGACAGGGCTGGGGCCGGGGAGCTGTTTTTT.

The rearrangement uses TRBV5-6 and TRBJ1-1; weak D call: TRBD1 (5 bases). CDR3 size: 15 residues. V lost 4 bases, J lost 1 base, and 14 bases lay in between. CDR1 SGHDT and CDR2 YYEEEE come from the germline V gene. The CDR3 is CASSRGTLRNTEAFF. Here the CDR3 DNA reads TGTGCCAGCAGCCGCGGGACGCTGAGGAACACTGAAGCTTTCTTT. The whole variable domain, filled in from reference TRBV5-6 and TRBJ1-1, reads DAGVTQSPTHLIKTRGQQVTLRCSPKSGHDTVSWYQQALGQGPQFIFQYYEEEERQRGNFPDRFSGHQFPNYSSELNVNALLLGDSALYLCASSRGTLRNTEAFFGQGTRLTVV.

The V gene is TRBV7-2, the J gene TRBJ1-5; TRBD1 might be the D (5 bases). Trimming left V 4 bases short and J 0 bases short, with 13 bases between. Germline CDR1 and CDR2: SGHTA and FQGNSA. The CDR3 is made up of 16 amino acids. The CDR3 DNA reads as TGTGCCAGCAGCTCTGGAGGGGTCTTTAGCAATCAGCCCCAGCATTTT. Translated: CASSSGGVFSNQPQHF.

The V call is TRBV7-9, the J call TRBJ1-6; 9 bases align to TRBD1. V shed 5 bases and J 10 bases; nucleotides not matched to a gene: 9. The CDR3 has 15 residues. The V gene's germline CDR1 is SEHNR and CDR2 FQNEAQ (reference sequence). The CDR3 region is CASSPQGASGSPLHF. CDR3 in DNA: TGTGCCAGCAGCCCACAGGGGGCCTCCGGGTCACCCCTCCACTTT.

The chain employs TRBV7-8 and TRBJ1-1; D is uncertain. V lost 7 bases to trimming and J lost 1 base, with 16 bases between them. CDR1 and CDR2 (germline): SGHVS, FQNEAQ. This CDR3 contains 15 residues. CDR3 sequence: CASNSYAVENTEAFF. DNA for the CDR3: TGTGCCAGCAACTCTTATGCGGTCGAGAACACTGAAGCTTTCTTT.

In nucleotides, the CDR3 is TGCAGCGTTGAAGACGGGAGTAAAGACTACGAGCAGTACTTC. Translating it yields CSVEDGSKDYEQYF. The gene calls are TRBV29-1 and TRBJ2-7; perhaps TRBD2 as D (6 bases). This CDR3 has 14 amino acids. Deletions cut 0 bases from V and 3 bases from J, with 12 bases between. Germline V lookup: CDR1 SQVTM, CDR2 ANQGSEA.

V gene TRBV5-1 combines with J gene TRBJ2-2; 8 nucleotides line up with TRBD2. The CDR3 extends over 15 amino acids. The trim removed 5 bases at V and 4 bases at J, leaving 7 bases unmatched. Germline CDR1 is SGHRS and CDR2 is YFSETQ. The CDR3 sequence is CASRAGDVGTGELFF. The CDR3 DNA follows: TGCGCCAGCAGAGCGGGAGACGTAGGCACCGGGGAGCTGTTTTTT.

The chain recombines TRBV6-5 with TRBJ1-1; D unresolved. Looked up from germline, CDR1 is MNHEY and CDR2 is SVGAGI. The V gene lost 6 bases and the J gene lost 0 bases, with 8 bases spanning the gap. CDR3 length: 13 amino acids. The CDR3 is CASRALVNTEAFF. The DNA for the CDR3 is TGTGCCAGCAGGGCCCTGGTGAACACTGAAGCTTTCTTT.

The rearrangement uses TRBV12-3 or TRBV12-4 and TRBJ2-7; tentative D call: TRBD2 (6 bases). The CDR3 spans 13 residues. V was trimmed by 3 bases and J by 2 bases, leaving 8 bases between them. Written as DNA, the CDR3 is TGTGCCAGCAGTTTCGGGAGCCCCTACGAGCAGTACTTC. Protein product: CASSFGSPYEQYF.

This clone appeared once. Here the CDR3 DNA reads TGTGCCAGCAGCCAAGCGGGACAGATGAACACTGAAGCTTTCTTT. It yields the protein CASSQAGQMNTEAFF. J is TRBJ1-1 and V is TRBV3-1 (or the pseudogene TRBV3-2), with TRBD1 matching 7 bases. CDR1 is LGHDT, CDR2 YNNKEL, per germline (reference sequence). Trimming took 1 base from V and 0 from J; bases not matched to a gene: 2. This CDR3 is built from 15 residues.

V gene TRBV27 combines with J gene TRBJ2-1; D perhaps matches TRBD2 (6 bases). V was shortened by 0 bases and J by 7 bases, with 10 bases between the two germline ends. Germline CDR1 is MNHEY and CDR2 is SMNVEV (reference sequence). The length of the CDR3 is 14 residues. The CDR3 DNA reads as TGTGCCAGCAGTTTATCGGGCGGGACTAATGAGCAGTTCTTC. As protein: CASSLSGGTNEQFF.

The V and J genes are TRBV14 and TRBJ2-3; TRBD1 aligns across 10 bases. Germline CDR1 SGHDN, CDR2 FVKESK. CDR3 size: 16 residues. J gave up 2 bases and V 1 base, and 3 bases lay outside the gene matches. CDR3 coding DNA: TGTGCCAGCAGCCAAGGGGGACAGGGGTCCACAGATACGCAGTATTTT. Translating it yields CASSQGGQGSTDTQYF. The entire variable domain, with the rest obtained from reference TRBV14 and TRBJ2-3, is as follows: EAGVTQFPSHSVIEKGQTVTLRCDPISGHDNLYWYRRVMGKEIKFLLHFVKESKQDESGMPNNRFLAERTGGTYSTLKVQPAELEDSGVYFCASSQGGQGSTDTQYFGPGTRLTVL.

This sequence joins TRBV9 and TRBJ2-7; 9 bases match TRBD2. The CDR3 sequence is 16 residues long. Germline CDR1 is SGDLS and CDR2 is YYNGEE. The trim removed 6 bases at V and 7 bases at J, leaving 17 bases unmatched. The CDR3 DNA sequence: TGTGCCAGCAACCCCCGGGCTAGCGGGGCCATCCGGGAGCAGTACTTC. Translation: CASNPRASGAIREQYF.

The V call is TRBV19, the J call TRBJ1-1; D might be TRBD1 (6 bases). The V and J ends lost 10 bases and 0 bases respectively, with 21 bases between them. The V gene's germline CDR1 is LNHDA and CDR2 SQIVND (reference sequence). The CDR3 is made up of 16 amino acids. The CDR3 is CATKKGHRDMNTEAFF. Written as DNA, the CDR3 is TGTGCCACCAAAAAGGGACACAGAGACATGAACACTGAAGCTTTCTTT.

This chain links TRBV27 with TRBJ2-3; 7 bases map to TRBD1. The V gene's germline CDR1 is MNHEY and CDR2 SMNVEV (reference sequence). With 2 bases clipped from V and 1 base from J, the junction kept 9 bases outside the gene matches. There are 17 residues in the CDR3. In nucleotides, the CDR3 is TGTGCCAGCAGTTTAAGGGACCGGCAGGGGGGCACAGATACGCAGTATTTT. Protein product: CASSLRDRQGGTDTQYF.

J is TRBJ1-4 and V is TRBV30; possibly TRBD1 for D (6 bases). The germline V gene has CDR1 GTSNPN and CDR2 SVGIG (reference sequence). V was shortened by 0 bases and J by 1 base, with 9 bases between the two germline ends. The CDR3 spans 15 residues. CDR3 nucleotides: TGTGCCTGGAGTGTCATCAGGGGAACTAATGAAAAACTGTTTTTT. It encodes CAWSVIRGTNEKLFF.

The rearrangement links TRBV5-1 to TRBJ2-1; TRBD2 matches 8 bases. The germline V gene encodes CDR1 SGHRS and CDR2 YFSETQ. With V trimmed by 4 bases and J by 2 bases, 8 bases remained unmatched. The CDR3 consists of 16 residues. The CDR3 reads CASSTVAGPPYNEQFF. The CDR3 DNA follows: TGCGCCAGCAGCACAGTAGCGGGGCCCCCCTACAATGAGCAGTTCTTC.

The V and J genes are TRBV6-1 and TRBJ1-5; D is ambiguous. The CDR3 spans 16 residues. Germline V gene data show CDR1 as MNHNS and CDR2 as SASEGT. Trimming stripped 1 base from V and 5 bases from J, with 15 bases between. Here the CDR3 DNA reads TGTGCCAGCAGTGAAGATATATTAGTTGCCGATCAGCCCCAGCATTTT. Protein product: CASSEDILVADQPQHF.

As DNA, the CDR3 is TGTGCCAGCAGGGGGGCGCGAACCGGGGAGCTGTTTTTT. This translates into CASRGARTGELFF. The chain uses TRBV2 and TRBJ2-2, with a tentative D call TRBD1 (6 bases). The CDR3 has 13 residues. V lost 6 bases and J 5 bases, leaving 10 bases between the germline ends. Per the germline V gene, CDR1 is SNHLY and CDR2 is FYNNEI.

This clone was seen just once. The chain uses TRBV30 and TRBJ1-2; D ambiguous. Trimming shortened V by 4 bases and J by 1 base, and 4 bases separated the two germline ends. Germline V gives CDR1 GTSNPN, CDR2 SVGIG (reference sequence). The CDR3 is made up of 11 amino acids. CDR3 in DNA: TGTGCCTGGACCCTTAACTATGGCTACACCTTC. It encodes CAWTLNYGYTF.

The chain links TRBV28 to TRBJ2-7; TRBD1 matches at 8 bases. From germline, CDR1 is MDHEN and CDR2 SYDVKM. The CDR3 runs 15 residues. The V segment lost 6 bases and the J segment 1 base; nucleotides outside the gene matches: 8. For the CDR3, the DNA is TGTGCCAGCAGGCCCGGGACAGGCGTATCCTACGAGCAGTACTTC. Protein product: CASRPGTGVSYEQYF.

V and J are TRBV24-1 and TRBJ2-3; D is perhaps TRBD2 (6 bases). The CDR3 runs to 14 residues. V shed 6 bases and J shed 3 bases, with 12 bases lying between them. CDR1 is KGHDR, CDR2 SFDVKD, per germline. In nucleotides, the CDR3 is TGTGCCACCAGTAATCCGGGGGAAACAGATACGCAGTATTTT. Protein product: CATSNPGETDTQYF.

This clone showed up just once. V and J are TRBV28 and TRBJ1-5, with D uncertain. The CDR3 loop spans 12 amino acids. CDR1 MDHEN and CDR2 SYDVKM come from the germline V gene. The V and J ends lost 6 bases and 6 bases respectively, with 9 bases between them. The CDR3: CASSSPPQPQHF. The CDR3 nucleotides are TGTGCCAGCAGCAGTCCACCTCAGCCCCAGCATTTT.

This clone has just a few counts. CDR3 sequence reads: CASSITSGGYTF. The CDR3 DNA reads as TGTGCCAGCAGTATCACCTCAGGAGGCTACACCTTC. The rearrangement links TRBV2 to TRBJ1-2, with D unclear. CDR1 SNHLY and CDR2 FYNNEI come from the germline V gene. With 5 bases removed from V and 8 bases from J, the gap between germline ends came to 12 bases. There are 12 residues in the CDR3. The whole variable domain, remainder taken from reference TRBV2 and TRBJ1-2, is EPEVTQTPSHQVTQMGQEVILRCVPISNHLYFYWYRQILGQKVEFLVSFYNNEISEKSEIFDDQFSVERPDGSNFTLKIRSTKLEDSAMYFCASSITSGGYTFGSGTRLTVV.